This entry lists 6 T cell receptor beta chains sequenced from one sample in a study of blood T cell repertoires in COVID-19. Clones were sequenced by immunoSEQ multiplex PCR, and TCRdb holds only the in-frame ones, with some missing. Of some 24,000 clones listed, 80% to 90% are singletons. Sequenced material: peripheral blood. The receptors derive from a human donor in a cohort sampled during active COVID-19.

This clone has just one count. The gene calls are TRBV6-6 and TRBJ2-2; 8 bases match TRBD1. Trimming at V came to 0 bases and at J to 8 bases, leaving 8 bases not matched to a gene. CDR3 size: 16 residues. Germline-derived CDR1 and CDR2 are MNHNY and SVGAGI (reference sequence). The CDR3 loop reads CASSYSRQGAGGELFF. The CDR3 bases are TGTGCCAGCAGTTACTCCAGGCAGGGGGCAGGGGGGGAGCTGTTTTTT.

The chain combines TRBV14 with TRBJ1-2; D remains unclear. Deletions cut 3 bases from V and 10 bases from J, with 15 bases between. The CDR3 is 13 residues long. Germline V gene sequence: CDR1 SGHDN, CDR2 FVKESK. The CDR3 DNA sequence: TGTGCCAGCAGCCATGAAGTCGGGGAGACCTACACCTTC. This codes for CASSHEVGETYTF.

The chain has TRBV5-4 and TRBJ2-3; D might be TRBD1 (6 bases). Germline loops: CDR1 SGHNT, CDR2 YYREEE (reference sequence). Trimming cost V 3 bases and J 0 bases, with 11 bases left between them. CDR3 length equals 15 residues. In DNA form, the CDR3 reads TGTGCCAGCAGCTCGCACAGGGATAGCACAGATACGCAGTATTTT. Translated: CASSSHRDSTDTQYF.

This clone was observed a few times. The chain combines TRBV11-2 with TRBJ2-7; D unresolved. V dropped 0 bases and J dropped 1 base, with 10 bases sitting between them. The CDR3 extends over 15 amino acids. Germline V gene sequence: CDR1 SGHAT, CDR2 FQNNGV. CDR3 sequence (DNA): TGTGCCAGCAGCTTAGAACAGAATCCATCCTACGAGCAGTACTTC. Its translation is CASSLEQNPSYEQYF.

The chain links TRBV2 to TRBJ1-1; 9 positions agree with TRBD1. Germline V CDR1 and CDR2: SNHLY, FYNNEI. This CDR3 comprises 17 residues. V was clipped by 5 bases and J by 5 bases; unmatched bases: 15. As DNA, the CDR3 is TGTGCCAGCAGTCCTAAACCAGGGACAGGGAGGTATACTGAAGCTTTCTTT. This codes for CASSPKPGTGRYTEAFF.

This clone occurred once. The chain links TRBV10-2 to TRBJ2-1, with D possibly matching TRBD1 (5 bases). CDR3 length: 14 amino acids. The germline V gene encodes CDR1 WSHSY and CDR2 SAAADI. The V end lost 6 bases, the J end lost 0 bases, and 9 bases lay between the germline ends. In DNA, the CDR3 is TGCGCCAGCAGGGACACCGACTCCTACAATGAGCAGTTCTTC. Amino acids: CASRDTDSYNEQFF.